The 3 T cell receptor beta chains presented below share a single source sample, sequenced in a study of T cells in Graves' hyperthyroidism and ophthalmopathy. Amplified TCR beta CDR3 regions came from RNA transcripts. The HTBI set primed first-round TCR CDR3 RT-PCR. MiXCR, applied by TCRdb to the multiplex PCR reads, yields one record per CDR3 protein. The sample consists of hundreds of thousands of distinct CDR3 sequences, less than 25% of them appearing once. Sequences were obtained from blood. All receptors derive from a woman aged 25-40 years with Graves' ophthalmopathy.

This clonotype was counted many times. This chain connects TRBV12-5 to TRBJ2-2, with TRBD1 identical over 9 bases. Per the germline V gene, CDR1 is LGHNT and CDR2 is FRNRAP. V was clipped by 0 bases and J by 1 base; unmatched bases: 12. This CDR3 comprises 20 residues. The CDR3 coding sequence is TGTGCTAGTGGTTTGGTACTAGGGACAGGGCCTTTCGGGAACACCGGGGAGCTGTTTTTT. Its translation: CASGLVLGTGPFGNTGELFF.

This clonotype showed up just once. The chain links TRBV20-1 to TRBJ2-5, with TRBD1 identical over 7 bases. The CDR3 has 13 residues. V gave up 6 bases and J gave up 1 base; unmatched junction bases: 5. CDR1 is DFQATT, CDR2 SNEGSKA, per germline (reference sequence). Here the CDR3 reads CSAQDRAQETQYF. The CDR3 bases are TGCAGTGCCCAAGACAGGGCCCAAGAGACCCAGTACTTC.

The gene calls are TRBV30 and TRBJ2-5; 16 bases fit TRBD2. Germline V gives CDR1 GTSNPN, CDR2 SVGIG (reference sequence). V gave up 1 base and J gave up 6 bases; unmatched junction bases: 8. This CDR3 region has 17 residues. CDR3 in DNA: TGTGCCTGGAGTGCGGGACTAGCGGGAGGGTTGCCGAAGACCCAGTACTTC. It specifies CAWSAGLAGGLPKTQYF.